This T cell receptor beta chain appears in the sequencing data of a study of blood T cell repertoires in COVID-19. Losses at the gene ends were 5 bases for V and 4 bases for J; bases not matched to a gene: 8. This CDR3 is built from 15 residues. The germline gives CDR1 LGHNT, CDR2 FRNRAP. Profiled with immunoSEQ multiplex PCR; TCRdb holds only in-frame clones, not every one. Among about 130,000 clones, over 70% were seen once, and the ten largest hold about 18%. This clone came up a few times. The origin of this receptor is an elderly man with acute or convalescent COVID-19. This chain connects TRBV12-5 to TRBJ1-2, with TRBD1 matching over 9 bases. Sequenced input: peripheral blood. CDR3 nucleotide sequence: TGTGCTAGTGGTCTGGAGACAGGGGGTCCCTATGGCTACACCTTC. This gives the protein CASGLETGGPYGYTF.